The clone carrying this T cell receptor beta chain has just a few counts. Antigen: not known. TCRdb recomputed calls from the RT-PCR reads with MiXCR, one row per CDR3 protein. The sample lists fewer than 700,000 distinct CDR3 sequences; 10% to 15% were seen once. V was clipped by 3 bases and J by 4 bases, with 10 bases between them. This CDR3 is built from 14 residues. CDR1 and CDR2 (germline): SEHNR, FQNEAQ (reference sequence). This sample stems from a study of response to subunit inactivated influenza vaccine. General study results and limits: Each seasonal influenza vaccination, the authors suggested, recruits few new T cells.

This clonotype was obtained from a man aged 45-65 years who received an inactivated influenza vaccine. This rearrangement joins TRBV7-9 to TRBJ2-1; D is uncertain. The sequencing here drew on PBMCs from blood, taken 40 to 50 days after vaccination. The chain's CDR3 is CASSFGKIYNEQFF. In DNA, the CDR3 is TGTGCCAGCAGCTTTGGCAAAATATACAATGAGCAGTTCTTC. Filled out from reference TRBV7-9 and TRBJ2-1, the complete variable domain reads DTGVSQNPRHKITKRGQNVTFRCDPISEHNRLYWYRQTLGQGPEFLTYFQNEAQLEKSRLLSDRFSAERPKGSFSTLEIQRTEQGDSAMYLCASSFGKIYNEQFFGPGTRLTVL.